Only a few counts were recorded for the clone carrying this TCR beta chain. The antigen remains unidentified. Time point in this sample: persistent/refractory GD, antithyroid drugs over 5 years with positive TRAb. Following extraction of RNA from PBMCs, that RNA was used to make the TCR library. This record belongs to a study of regulatory T cells in long-lasting Graves disease. Study-level information: Persistent Graves' disease meant over 5 years of antithyroid drugs with positive TSH receptor antibodies. Whole-study results and caveats: Among the persistent patients, 2,500 to 3,000 public clonotypes were shared, more than the 966 shared among new patients.

Arm-PCR of CDR3 regions with iRepertoire HTBI primers generated TCR beta libraries. In the original workflow: Identification of gene segments yielded more than 55 TRBV and 14 TRBJ across samples. TCRdb passed the multiplex PCR reads through MiXCR, listing each CDR3 protein once. These V and J calls rely on TCRdb rather than the paper's analysis. Of hundreds of thousands of distinct CDR3 sequences detected, less than 25% appear once; the ten largest clones hold over 7.5%. This sample comprised peripheral blood mononuclear cells (PBMCs), obtained when the disease was refractory, from a patient treated with antithyroid drugs. This receptor was identified in a female donor with Graves disease.

CDR3 protein: CASSIGLGATGELFF. The CDR3 coding sequence is TGTGCCAGTAGTATTGGGCTGGGGGCCACCGGGGAGCTGTTTTTT. This sequence joins TRBV19 and TRBJ2-2; D is perhaps TRBD1 (6 bases). Trimming removed 3 bases at V and 4 bases at J, with 12 bases between. The CDR3 is 15 residues long. The germline V gene has CDR1 LNHDA and CDR2 SQIVND (reference sequence).